The clone carrying this TCR beta chain is a singleton in its sample. The antigen remains undetermined. RNA transcripts were the template for amplifying TCR beta CDR3 regions. TCR CDR3 regions were first amplified by RT-PCR with HTBI primers. TCRdb re-derived calls from the multiplex PCR reads in MiXCR, one entry per CDR3 protein. The sample includes over 500,000 distinct CDR3 sequences, 11% to 15% seen only once; the top ten take approximately 14%. Absent ophthalmopathy progression within 18 months defined stable Graves' hyperthyroidism. Diagnoses were established using clinical symptoms, serum thyroxine and TRAb, thyroid ultrasound and orbital computed tomography. This entry is derived from a study of T cells in Graves' hyperthyroidism and ophthalmopathy. General study points: The majority of expanded thyroid clonotypes above 0.001 also appeared in blood.

This CDR3 has 14 amino acids. V was pared by 4 bases and J by 8 bases, with 7 bases of the junction left unmatched. The clonotype originates from a woman in her 40s with Graves' hyperthyroidism. V usage is TRBV12-3 or TRBV12-4 and J usage is TRBJ2-1; TRBD2 matches 8 bases. Sample: blood. CDR3 DNA: TGTGCCAGCAGTTCAAATGCGGGGGGCTATGAGCAGTTCTTC. Translated: CASSSNAGGYEQFF.